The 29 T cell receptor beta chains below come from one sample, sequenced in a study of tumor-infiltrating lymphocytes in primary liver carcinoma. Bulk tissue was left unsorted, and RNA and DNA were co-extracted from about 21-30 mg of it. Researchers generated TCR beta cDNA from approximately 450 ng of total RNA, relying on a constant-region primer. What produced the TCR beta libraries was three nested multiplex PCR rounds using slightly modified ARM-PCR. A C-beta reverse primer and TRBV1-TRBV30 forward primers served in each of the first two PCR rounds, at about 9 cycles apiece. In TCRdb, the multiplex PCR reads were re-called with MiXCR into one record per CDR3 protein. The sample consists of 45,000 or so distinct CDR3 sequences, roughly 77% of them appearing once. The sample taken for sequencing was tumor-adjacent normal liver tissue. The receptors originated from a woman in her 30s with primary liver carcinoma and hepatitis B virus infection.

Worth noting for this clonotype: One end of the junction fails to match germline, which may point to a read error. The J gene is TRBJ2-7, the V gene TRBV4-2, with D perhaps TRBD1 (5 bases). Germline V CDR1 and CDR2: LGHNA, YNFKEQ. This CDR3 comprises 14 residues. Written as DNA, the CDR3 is TGCGCTGGCAGCTTGGGGCCCTATGTCTACGAGCAGTACTTC. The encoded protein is CAGSLGPYVYEQYF.

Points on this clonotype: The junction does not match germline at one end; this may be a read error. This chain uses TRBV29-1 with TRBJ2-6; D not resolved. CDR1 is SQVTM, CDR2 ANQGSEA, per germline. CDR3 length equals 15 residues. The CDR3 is CSVELGTSGVNVLTF. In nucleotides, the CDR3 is TGCAGCGTTGAACTGGGAACCTCTGGGGTCAACGTCCTGACTTTC.

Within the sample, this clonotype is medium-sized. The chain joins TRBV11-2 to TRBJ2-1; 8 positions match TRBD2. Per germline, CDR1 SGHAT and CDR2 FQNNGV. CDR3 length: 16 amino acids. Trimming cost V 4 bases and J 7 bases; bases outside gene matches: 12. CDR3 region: CASSSSAAGGRNEQFF. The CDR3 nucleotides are TGTGCCAGCAGCTCCTCGGCCGCGGGAGGTCGAAATGAGCAGTTCTTC.

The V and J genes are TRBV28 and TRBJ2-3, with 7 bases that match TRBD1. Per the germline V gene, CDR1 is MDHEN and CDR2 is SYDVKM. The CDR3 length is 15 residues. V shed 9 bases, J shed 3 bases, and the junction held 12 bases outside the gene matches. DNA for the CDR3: TGTGCCAGTACTTTATCAGGACAGGCTACAGATACGCAGTATTTT. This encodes CASTLSGQATDTQYF.

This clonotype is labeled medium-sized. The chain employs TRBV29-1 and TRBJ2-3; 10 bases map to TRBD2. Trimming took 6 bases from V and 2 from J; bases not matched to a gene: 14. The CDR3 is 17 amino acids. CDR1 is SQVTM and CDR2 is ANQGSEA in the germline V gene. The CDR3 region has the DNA TGCAGCGTGACCGGACTAGCGGACTTCCCCCACACAGATACGCAGTATTTT. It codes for CSVTGLADFPHTDTQYF.

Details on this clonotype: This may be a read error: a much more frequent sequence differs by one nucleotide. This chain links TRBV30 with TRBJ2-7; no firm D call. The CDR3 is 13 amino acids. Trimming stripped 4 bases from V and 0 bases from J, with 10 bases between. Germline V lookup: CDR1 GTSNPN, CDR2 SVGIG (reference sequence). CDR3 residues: CAWNVSFSYEQYF. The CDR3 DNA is TGTGCCTGGAATGTCAGTTTCTCCTACGAGCAGTACTTC.

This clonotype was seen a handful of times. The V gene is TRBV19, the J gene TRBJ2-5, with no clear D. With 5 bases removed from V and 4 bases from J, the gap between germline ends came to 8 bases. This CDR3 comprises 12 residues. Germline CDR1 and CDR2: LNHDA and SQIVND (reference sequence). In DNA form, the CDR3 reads TGTGCCAGTAGTCGCGGTGGAGAGACCCAGTACTTC. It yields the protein CASSRGGETQYF.

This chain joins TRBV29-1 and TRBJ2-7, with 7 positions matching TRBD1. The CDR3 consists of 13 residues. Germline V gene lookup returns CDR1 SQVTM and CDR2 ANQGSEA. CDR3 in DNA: TGCGACGTTTCGACAGGGCGGCGCTACGAGCAGTACTTC. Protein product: CDVSTGRRYEQYF.

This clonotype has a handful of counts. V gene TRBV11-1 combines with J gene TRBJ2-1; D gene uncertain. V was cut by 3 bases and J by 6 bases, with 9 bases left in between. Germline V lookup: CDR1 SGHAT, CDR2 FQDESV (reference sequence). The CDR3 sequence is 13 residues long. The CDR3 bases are TGTGCCAGCAGCTTGGGCTCATGCAATGAGCAGTTCTTC. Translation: CASSLGSCNEQFF.

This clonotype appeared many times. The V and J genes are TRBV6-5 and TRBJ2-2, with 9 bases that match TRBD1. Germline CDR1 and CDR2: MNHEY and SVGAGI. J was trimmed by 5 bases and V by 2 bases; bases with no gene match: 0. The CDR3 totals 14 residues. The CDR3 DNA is TGTGCCAGCAGTTACGGGACAGGGACCGGGGAGCTGTTTTTT. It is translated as CASSYGTGTGELFF.

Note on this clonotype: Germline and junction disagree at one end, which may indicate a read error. CDR3 sequence: CASSQVVATSGVDAQYF. For the CDR3, the DNA is TGCGCCAGCAGCCAAGTCGTAGCTACCAGCGGCGTAGATGCGCAGTATTTT. This chain joins TRBV4-1 and TRBJ2-3; the D gene is possibly TRBD2 (5 bases). Germline V gives CDR1 MGHRA, CDR2 YSYEKL. CDR3 length: 17 residues.

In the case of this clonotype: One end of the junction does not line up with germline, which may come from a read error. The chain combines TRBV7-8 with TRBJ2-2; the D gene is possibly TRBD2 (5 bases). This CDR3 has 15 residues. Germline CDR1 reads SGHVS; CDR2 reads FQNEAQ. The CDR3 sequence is CASSLQGLSTWELFF. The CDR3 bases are TGTGCCAGCAGCCTACAAGGACTCTCCACCTGGGAGTTGTTTTTT.

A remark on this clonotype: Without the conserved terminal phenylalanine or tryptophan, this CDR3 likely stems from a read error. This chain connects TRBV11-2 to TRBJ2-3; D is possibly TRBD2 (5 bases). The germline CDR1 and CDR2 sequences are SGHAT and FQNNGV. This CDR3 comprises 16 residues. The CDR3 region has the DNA TGTGCCAGCAGCCCGAGGGAAACGTCGAGCACAGATAAGCAGTATTCT. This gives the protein CASSPRETSSTDKQYS.

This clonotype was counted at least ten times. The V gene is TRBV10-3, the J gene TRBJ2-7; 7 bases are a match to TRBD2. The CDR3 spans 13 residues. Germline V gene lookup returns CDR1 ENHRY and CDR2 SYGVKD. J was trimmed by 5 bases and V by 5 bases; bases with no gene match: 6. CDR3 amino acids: CAISLAGANEQYF. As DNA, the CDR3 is TGTGCCATCAGTCTCGCGGGAGCGAACGAGCAGTACTTC.

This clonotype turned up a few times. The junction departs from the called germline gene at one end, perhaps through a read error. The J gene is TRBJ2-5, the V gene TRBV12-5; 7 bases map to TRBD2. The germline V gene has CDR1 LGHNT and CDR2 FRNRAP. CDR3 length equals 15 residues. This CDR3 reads CASPPLSSGQATQYF. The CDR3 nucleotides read TGTGCTAGTCCGCCTCTCTCTAGCGGCCAAGCGACCCAGTACTTT.

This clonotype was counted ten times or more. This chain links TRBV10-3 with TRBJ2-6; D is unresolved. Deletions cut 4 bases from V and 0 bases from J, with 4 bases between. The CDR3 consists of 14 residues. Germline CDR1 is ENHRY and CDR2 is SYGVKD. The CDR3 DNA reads TGTGCCATCAGTGGCCCCTCTGGGGCCAACGTCCTGACTTTC. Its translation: CAISGPSGANVLTF.

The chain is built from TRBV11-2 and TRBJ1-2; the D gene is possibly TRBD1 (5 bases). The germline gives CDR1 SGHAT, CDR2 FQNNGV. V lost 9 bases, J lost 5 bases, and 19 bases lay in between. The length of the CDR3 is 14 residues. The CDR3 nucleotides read TGTGCCAGTTGCCCCGGTGGGACGGGTTATGGCTACACCTTC. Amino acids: CASCPGGTGYGYTF.

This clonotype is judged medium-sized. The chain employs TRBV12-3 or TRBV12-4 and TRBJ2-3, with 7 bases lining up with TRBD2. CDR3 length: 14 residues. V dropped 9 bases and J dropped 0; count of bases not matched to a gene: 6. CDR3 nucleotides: TGTGCCAGAACCTGGGGGGGAAGCACAGATACGCAGTATTTT. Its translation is CARTWGGSTDTQYF.

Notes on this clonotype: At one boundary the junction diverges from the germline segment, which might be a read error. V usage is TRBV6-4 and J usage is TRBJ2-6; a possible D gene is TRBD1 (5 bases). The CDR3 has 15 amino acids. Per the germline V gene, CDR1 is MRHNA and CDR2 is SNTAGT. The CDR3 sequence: CANSDLSSGANVLPF. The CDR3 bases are TGTGCCAACAGTGACTTGAGCTCTGGGGCCAACGTCCTGCCTTTC.

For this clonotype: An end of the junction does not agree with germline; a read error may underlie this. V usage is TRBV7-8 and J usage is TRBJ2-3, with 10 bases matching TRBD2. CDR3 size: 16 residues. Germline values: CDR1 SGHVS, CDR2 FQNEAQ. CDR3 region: CASSLEAGGPDDTQYF. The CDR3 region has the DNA TGTGCCAGCAGCTTAGAAGCGGGAGGGCCTGATGATACACAGTATTTT. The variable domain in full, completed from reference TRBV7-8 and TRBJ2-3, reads GAGVSQSPRYKVAKRGQDVALRCDPISGHVSLFWYQQALGQGPEFLTYFQNEAQLDKSGLPSDRFFAERPEGSVSTLKIQRTQQEDSAVYLCASSLEAGGPDDTQYFGPGTRLTVL.

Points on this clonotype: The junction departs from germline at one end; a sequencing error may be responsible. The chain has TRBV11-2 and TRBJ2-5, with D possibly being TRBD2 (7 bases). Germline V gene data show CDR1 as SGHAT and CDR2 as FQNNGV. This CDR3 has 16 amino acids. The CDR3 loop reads CTSSTRTGGAKETQYF. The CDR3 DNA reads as TGTACCAGTAGCACAAGAACGGGGGGCGCGAAAGAGACCCAGTACTTC.

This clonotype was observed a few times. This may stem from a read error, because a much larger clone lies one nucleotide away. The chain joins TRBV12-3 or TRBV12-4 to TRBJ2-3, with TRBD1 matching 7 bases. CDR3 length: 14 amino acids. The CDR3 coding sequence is TGTGTCAGCACCCGGGACAGTTACACAGATACGCAGTATTTT. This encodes CVSTRDSYTDTQYF.

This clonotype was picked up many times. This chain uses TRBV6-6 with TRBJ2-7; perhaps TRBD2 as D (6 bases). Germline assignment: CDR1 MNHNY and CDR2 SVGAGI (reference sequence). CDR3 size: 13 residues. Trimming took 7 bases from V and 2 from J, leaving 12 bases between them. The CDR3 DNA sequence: TGTGCCAGCACCGTAGCGGAGCCCTACGAGCAGTACTTC. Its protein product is CASTVAEPYEQYF.

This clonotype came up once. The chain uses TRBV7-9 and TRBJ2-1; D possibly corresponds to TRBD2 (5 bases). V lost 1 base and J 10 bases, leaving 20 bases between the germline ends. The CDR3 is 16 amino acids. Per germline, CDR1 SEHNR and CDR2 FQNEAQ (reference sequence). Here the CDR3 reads CASSLVGGRRGREQFF. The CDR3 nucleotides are TGTGCCAGCAGCTTAGTGGGCGGGCGTCGCGGAAGGGAGCAGTTCTTC.

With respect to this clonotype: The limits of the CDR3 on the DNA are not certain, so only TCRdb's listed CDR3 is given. CDR3 residues: CASSLWGQGAYEQIF. The rearrangement joins TRBV5-6 to TRBJ2-1; TRBD1 is taken as the D call from the table, unchecked against the DNA. The CDR3 spans 15 residues, counting both ends. The germline gives CDR1 SGHDT, CDR2 YYEEEE.

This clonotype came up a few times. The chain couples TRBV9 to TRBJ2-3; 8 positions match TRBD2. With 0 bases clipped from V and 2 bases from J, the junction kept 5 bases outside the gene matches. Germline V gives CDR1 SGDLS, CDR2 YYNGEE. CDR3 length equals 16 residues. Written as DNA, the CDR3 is TGTGCCAGCAGCGTAGGAGAGGGACTAGTCACAGATACGCAGTATTTT. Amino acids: CASSVGEGLVTDTQYF.

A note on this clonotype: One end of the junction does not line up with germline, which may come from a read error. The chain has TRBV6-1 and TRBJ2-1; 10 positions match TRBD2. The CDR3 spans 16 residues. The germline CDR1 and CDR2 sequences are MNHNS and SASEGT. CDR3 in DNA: TGTGCTAGCAGTGACACAGCGGGAGGGGAGGGACATAAGCAGTTCTTC. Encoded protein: CASSDTAGGEGHKQFF.

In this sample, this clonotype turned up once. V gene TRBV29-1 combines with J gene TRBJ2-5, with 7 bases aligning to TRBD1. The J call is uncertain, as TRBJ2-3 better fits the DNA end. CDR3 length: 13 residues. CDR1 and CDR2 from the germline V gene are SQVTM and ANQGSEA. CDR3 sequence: CSVKVNRGETQYF. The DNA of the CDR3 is TGCAGCGTTAAAGTCAACAGGGGAGAGACCCAGTATTTT.

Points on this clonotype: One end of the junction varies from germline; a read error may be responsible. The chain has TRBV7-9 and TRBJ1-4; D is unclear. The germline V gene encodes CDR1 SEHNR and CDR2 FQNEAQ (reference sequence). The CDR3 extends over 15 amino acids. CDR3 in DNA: TGCGCCAGCAACCCAAACCCAGGAACTAATGAAAAACTGTTTTTT. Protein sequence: CASNPNPGTNEKLFF.